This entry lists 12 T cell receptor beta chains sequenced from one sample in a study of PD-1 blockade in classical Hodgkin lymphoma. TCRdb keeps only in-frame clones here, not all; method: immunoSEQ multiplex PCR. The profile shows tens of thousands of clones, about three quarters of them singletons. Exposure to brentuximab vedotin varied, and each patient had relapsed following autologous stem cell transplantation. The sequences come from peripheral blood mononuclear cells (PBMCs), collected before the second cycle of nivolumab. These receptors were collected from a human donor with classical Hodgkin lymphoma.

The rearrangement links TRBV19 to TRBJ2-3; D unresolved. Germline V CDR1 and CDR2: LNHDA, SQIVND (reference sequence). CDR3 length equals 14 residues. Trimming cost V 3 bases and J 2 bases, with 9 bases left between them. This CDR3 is CASSIVGYTDTQYF. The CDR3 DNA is TGTGCCAGTAGTATTGTGGGGTACACAGATACGCAGTATTTT.

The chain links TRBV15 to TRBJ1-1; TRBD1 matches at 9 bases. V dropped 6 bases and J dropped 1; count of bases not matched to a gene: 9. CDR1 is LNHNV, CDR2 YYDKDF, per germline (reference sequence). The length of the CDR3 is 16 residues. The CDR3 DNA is TGTGCCACCAGAATGGACAGGGGAGTTGGGAACACTGAAGCTTTCTTT. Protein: CATRMDRGVGNTEAFF.

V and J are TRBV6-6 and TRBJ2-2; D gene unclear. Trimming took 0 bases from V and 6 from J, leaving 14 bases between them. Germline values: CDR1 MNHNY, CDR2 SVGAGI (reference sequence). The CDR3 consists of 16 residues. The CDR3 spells CASSYSRILPAGELFF. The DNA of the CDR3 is TGTGCCAGCAGTTACTCGAGAATATTGCCGGCCGGGGAGCTGTTTTTT.

The CDR3 DNA reads TGTGCCAGCAGCCCGGGGACTTTGGGGGATACGCAGTATTTT. This sequence encodes CASSPGTLGDTQYF. This chain links TRBV5-6 with TRBJ2-3; TRBD2 might be the D (6 bases). V lost 4 bases, J lost 6 bases, and 15 bases lay in between. CDR3 size: 14 residues. Per germline, CDR1 SGHDT and CDR2 YYEEEE.

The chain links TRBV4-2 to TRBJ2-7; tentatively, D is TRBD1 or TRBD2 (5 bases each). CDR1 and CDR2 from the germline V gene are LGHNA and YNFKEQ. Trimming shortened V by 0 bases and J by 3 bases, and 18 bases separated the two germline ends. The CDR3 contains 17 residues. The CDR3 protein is CASSQDKNEGSSYEQYF. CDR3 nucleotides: TGTGCCAGCAGCCAAGATAAAAACGAGGGGAGCAGCTACGAGCAGTACTTC.

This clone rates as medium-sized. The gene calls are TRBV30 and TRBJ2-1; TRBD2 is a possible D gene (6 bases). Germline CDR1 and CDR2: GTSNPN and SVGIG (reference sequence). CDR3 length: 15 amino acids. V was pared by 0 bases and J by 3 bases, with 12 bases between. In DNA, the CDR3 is TGTGCCTGGAGTGTAGGAGGGGCTGGCTACAATGAGCAGTTCTTC. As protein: CAWSVGGAGYNEQFF.

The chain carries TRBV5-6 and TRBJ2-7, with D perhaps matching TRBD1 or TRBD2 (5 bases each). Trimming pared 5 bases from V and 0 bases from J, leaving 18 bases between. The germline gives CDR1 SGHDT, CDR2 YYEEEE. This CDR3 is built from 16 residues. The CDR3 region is CASRRGPSGSSYEQYF. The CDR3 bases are TGTGCCAGCAGACGGGGCCCCAGCGGAAGCTCCTACGAGCAGTACTTC.

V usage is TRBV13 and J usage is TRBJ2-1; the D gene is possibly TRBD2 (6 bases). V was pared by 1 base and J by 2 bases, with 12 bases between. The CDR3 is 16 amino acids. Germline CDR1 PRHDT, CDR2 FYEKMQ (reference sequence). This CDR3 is CASSLATGSAYNEQFF. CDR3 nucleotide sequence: TGTGCCAGCAGCTTAGCTACCGGGAGCGCCTACAATGAGCAGTTCTTC.

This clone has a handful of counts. CDR3 loop: CASSHTRQGGEEDTGELFF. CDR3 sequence (DNA): TGTGCCAGCAGCCACACACGGCAGGGGGGAGAAGAGGACACCGGGGAGCTGTTTTTT. The chain employs TRBV7-2 and TRBJ2-2, with TRBD1 as a possible D gene (7 bases). The CDR3 covers 19 residues. Between the trimmed V and J ends, which lost 5 bases and 3 bases, there was a span of 25 bases. Germline CDR1 and CDR2: SGHTA and FQGNSA.

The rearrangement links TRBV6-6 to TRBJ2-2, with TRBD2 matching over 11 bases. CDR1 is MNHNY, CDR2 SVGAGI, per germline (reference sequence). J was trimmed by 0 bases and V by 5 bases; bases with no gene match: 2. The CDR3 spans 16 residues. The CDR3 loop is CASSKTSGANTGELFF. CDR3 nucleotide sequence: TGTGCCAGCAGTAAGACTAGCGGGGCGAACACCGGGGAGCTGTTTTTT.

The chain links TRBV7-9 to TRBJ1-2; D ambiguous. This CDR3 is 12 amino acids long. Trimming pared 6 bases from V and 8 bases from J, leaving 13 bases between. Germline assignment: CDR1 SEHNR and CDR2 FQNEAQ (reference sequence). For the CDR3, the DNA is TGTGCCAGCAGGTCAGGTCTTCAAGGCTACACCTTC. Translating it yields CASRSGLQGYTF.

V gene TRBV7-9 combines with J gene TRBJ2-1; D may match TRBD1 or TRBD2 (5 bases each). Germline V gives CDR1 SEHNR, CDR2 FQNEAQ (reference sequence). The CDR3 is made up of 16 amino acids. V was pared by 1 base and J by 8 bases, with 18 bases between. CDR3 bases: TGTGCCAGCAGCTTAGGGGCGGTGAGGGGTAAGGATGAGCAGTTCTTC. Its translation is CASSLGAVRGKDEQFF. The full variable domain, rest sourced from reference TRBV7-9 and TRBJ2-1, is DTGVSQNPRHKITKRGQNVTFRCDPISEHNRLYWYRQTLGQGPEFLTYFQNEAQLEKSRLLSDRFSAERPKGSFSTLEIQRTEQGDSAMYLCASSLGAVRGKDEQFFGPGTRLTVL.